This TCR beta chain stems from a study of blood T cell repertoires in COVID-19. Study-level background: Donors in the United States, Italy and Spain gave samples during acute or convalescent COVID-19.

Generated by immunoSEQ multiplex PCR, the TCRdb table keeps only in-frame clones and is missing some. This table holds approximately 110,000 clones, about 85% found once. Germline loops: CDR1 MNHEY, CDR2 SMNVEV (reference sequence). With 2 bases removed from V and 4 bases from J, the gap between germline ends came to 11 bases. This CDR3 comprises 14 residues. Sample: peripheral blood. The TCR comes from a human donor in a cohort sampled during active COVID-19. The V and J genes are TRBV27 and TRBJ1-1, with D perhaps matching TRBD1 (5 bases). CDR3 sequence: CASSLTERGTEAFF. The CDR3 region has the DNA TGTGCCAGCAGTTTAACCGAAAGGGGCACTGAAGCTTTCTTT.